These 8 T cell receptor beta chains were all obtained from the same sample, sequenced in a study of siplizumab effects on memory and regulatory T cells. A 37°C coculture lasting 6 days was applied to the mixed lymphocyte reaction cells. Assay: immunoSEQ multiplex PCR; the TCRdb copy retains only in-frame clones and omits some. The table records approximately 9,600 clones, more than 45% of them present only once. No cognate antigen is known for these TCRs. Sequenced material: CFSE-low (dividing) CD4+ T cells sorted from an allogeneic mixed lymphocyte reaction. The receptors come from a human donor in good health; the cells came from an allogeneic mixed lymphocyte reaction.

The chain recombines TRBV6-9 with TRBJ2-1; TRBD1 or TRBD2 may be the D gene (5 bases each). The V gene lost 3 bases and the J gene lost 0 bases, with 6 bases spanning the gap. CDR3 length: 14 amino acids. Germline V lookup: CDR1 MNHGY, CDR2 SVAAGI. CDR3 nucleotide sequence: TGTGCCAGCAGTTACGGGACCTCCTACAATGAGCAGTTCTTC. This encodes CASSYGTSYNEQFF.

The chain employs TRBV19 and TRBJ2-3; TRBD2 is a possible D gene (5 bases). CDR3 size: 17 residues. Between the trimmed V and J ends, which lost 5 bases and 6 bases, there was a span of 24 bases. Per the germline V gene, CDR1 is LNHDA and CDR2 is SQIVND (reference sequence). CDR3 nucleotide sequence: TGTGCCAGTAGTCCAAAACCCTTTGGCGGGCCCCGGGATACGCAGTATTTT. Its translation is CASSPKPFGGPRDTQYF.

This clone was observed a single time. V gene TRBV19 combines with J gene TRBJ2-7; TRBD1 is a possible D gene (6 bases). The V gene lost 4 bases and the J gene lost 2 bases, with 15 bases spanning the gap. This CDR3 region has 15 residues. Germline loops: CDR1 LNHDA, CDR2 SQIVND (reference sequence). CDR3 sequence (DNA): TGTGCCAGTAGTAAAGGGGGTGCGGATACCTACGAGCAGTACTTC. Amino acid sequence: CASSKGGADTYEQYF.

There are a few counts of this clone. This chain links TRBV18 with TRBJ2-3; tentative D call: TRBD2 (6 bases). V dropped 1 base and J dropped 6 bases, with 11 bases sitting between them. The CDR3 runs to 14 residues. CDR1 and CDR2 from the germline V gene are KGHSH and LQKENI. CDR3 sequence (DNA): TGTGCCAGCTCACCACGGAGGGTTCCGGATACGCAGTATTTT. Encoded protein: CASSPRRVPDTQYF.

This chain connects TRBV11-1 to TRBJ2-5; 9 bases fit TRBD2. CDR3 size: 14 residues. Per the germline V gene, CDR1 is SGHAT and CDR2 is FQDESV (reference sequence). Unmatched junction bases numbered 4, after V lost 3 bases and J lost 5 bases. CDR3 sequence: CASSFSGRGETQYF. DNA of the CDR3: TGTGCCAGCAGCTTTAGCGGGAGAGGGGAGACCCAGTACTTC.

By sample share, this clone is medium-sized. This rearrangement joins TRBV30 to TRBJ1-1; 7 nucleotides line up with TRBD1. Germline V CDR1 and CDR2: GTSNPN, SVGIG (reference sequence). The CDR3 spans 13 residues. V trimming: 0 bases; J trimming: 9 bases; junction bases outside the gene matches: 7. The CDR3 protein is CAWSVRGQTKAFF. For the CDR3, the DNA is TGTGCCTGGAGTGTACGGGGACAGACTAAAGCTTTCTTT.

CDR3 sequence: CASSVAGGGYGYTF. CDR3 coding DNA: TGTGCCAGCAGCGTAGCGGGAGGAGGTTATGGCTACACCTTC. The chain uses TRBV9 and TRBJ1-2, with D hard to call. V lost 0 bases to trimming and J lost 5 bases, with 11 bases between them. Germline CDR1 is SGDLS and CDR2 is YYNGEE. This CDR3 spans 14 amino acids.

In DNA form, the CDR3 reads TGCGCCAGCACCAGGGGCCTCCAAGAGACCCAGTACTTC. This encodes CASTRGLQETQYF. The chain is built from TRBV5-1 and TRBJ2-5, with D perhaps matching TRBD1 (6 bases). The CDR3 contains 13 residues. Germline lookup yields CDR1 SGHRS and CDR2 YFSETQ. The V and J ends lost 6 bases and 1 base respectively, with 10 bases between them.